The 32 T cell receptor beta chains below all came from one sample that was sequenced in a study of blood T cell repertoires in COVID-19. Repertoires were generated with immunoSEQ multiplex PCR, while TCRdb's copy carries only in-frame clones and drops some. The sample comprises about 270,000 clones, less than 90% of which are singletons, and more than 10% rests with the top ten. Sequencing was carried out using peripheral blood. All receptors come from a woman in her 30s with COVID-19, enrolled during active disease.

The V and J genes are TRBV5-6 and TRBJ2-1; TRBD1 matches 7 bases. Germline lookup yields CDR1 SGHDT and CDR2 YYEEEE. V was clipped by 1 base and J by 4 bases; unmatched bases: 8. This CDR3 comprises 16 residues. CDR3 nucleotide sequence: TGTGCCAGCAGCTTGCGTACAGGGGCAAAATACAATGAGCAGTTCTTC. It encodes CASSLRTGAKYNEQFF. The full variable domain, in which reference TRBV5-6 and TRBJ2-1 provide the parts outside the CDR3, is DAGVTQSPTHLIKTRGQQVTLRCSPKSGHDTVSWYQQALGQGPQFIFQYYEEEERQRGNFPDRFSGHQFPNYSSELNVNALLLGDSALYLCASSLRTGAKYNEQFFGPGTRLTVL.

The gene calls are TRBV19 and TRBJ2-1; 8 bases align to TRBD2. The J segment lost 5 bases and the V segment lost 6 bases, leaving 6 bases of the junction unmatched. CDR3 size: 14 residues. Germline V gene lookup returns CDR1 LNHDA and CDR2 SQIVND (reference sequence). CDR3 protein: CASSATSGNNEQFF. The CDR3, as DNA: TGTGCCAGTAGCGCTACTAGCGGTAACAATGAGCAGTTCTTC.

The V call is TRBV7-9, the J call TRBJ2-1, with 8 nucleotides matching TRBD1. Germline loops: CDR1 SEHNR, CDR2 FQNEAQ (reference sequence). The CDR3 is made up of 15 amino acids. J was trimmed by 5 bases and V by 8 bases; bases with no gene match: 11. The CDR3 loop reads CASGGAGTGNNEQFF. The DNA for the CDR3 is TGTGCCAGCGGTGGTGCAGGGACAGGTAACAATGAGCAGTTCTTC.

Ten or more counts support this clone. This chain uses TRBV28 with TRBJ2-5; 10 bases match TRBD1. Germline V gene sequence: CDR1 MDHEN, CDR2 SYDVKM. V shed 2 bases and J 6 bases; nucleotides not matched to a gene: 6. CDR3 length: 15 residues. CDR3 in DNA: TGTGCCAGCAGTTTAGGGACAGGGGAGGTGAAGACCCAGTACTTC. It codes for CASSLGTGEVKTQYF.

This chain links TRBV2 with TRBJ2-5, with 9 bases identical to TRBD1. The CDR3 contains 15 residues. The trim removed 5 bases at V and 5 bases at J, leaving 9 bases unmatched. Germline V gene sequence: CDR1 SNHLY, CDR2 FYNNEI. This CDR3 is CASSYRDRGGETQYF. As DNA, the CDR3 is TGTGCCAGCAGTTACCGTGACAGGGGGGGTGAGACCCAGTACTTC.

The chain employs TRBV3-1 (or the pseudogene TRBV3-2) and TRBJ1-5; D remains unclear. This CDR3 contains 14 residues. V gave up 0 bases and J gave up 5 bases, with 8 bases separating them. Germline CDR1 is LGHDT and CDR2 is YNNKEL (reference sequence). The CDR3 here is CASSQDSTHQPQHF. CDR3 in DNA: TGTGCCAGCAGCCAAGATTCGACTCATCAGCCCCAGCATTTT.

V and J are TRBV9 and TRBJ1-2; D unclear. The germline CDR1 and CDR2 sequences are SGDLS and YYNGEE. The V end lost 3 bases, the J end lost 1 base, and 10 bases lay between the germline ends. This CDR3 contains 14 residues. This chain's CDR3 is CASSETTSNYGYTF. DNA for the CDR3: TGTGCCAGCAGCGAAACCACAAGTAACTATGGCTACACCTTC.

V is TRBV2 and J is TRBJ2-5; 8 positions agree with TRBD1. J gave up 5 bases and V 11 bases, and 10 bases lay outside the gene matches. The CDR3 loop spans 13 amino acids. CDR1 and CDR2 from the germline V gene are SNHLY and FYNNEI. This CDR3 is CAAWGRGPETQYF. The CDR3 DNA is TGTGCCGCATGGGGCAGGGGGCCTGAGACCCAGTACTTC.

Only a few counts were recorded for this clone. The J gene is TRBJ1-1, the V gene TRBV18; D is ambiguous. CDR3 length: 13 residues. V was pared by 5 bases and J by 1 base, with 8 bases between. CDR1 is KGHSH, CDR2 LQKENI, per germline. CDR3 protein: CASSDNGNTEAFF. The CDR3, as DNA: TGTGCCAGCTCAGACAACGGGAACACTGAAGCTTTCTTT. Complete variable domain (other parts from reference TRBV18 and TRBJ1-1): NAGVMQNPRHLVRRRGQEARLRCSPMKGHSHVYWYRQLPEEGLKFMVYLQKENIIDESGMPKERFSAEFPKEGPSILRIQQVVRGDSAAYFCASSDNGNTEAFFGQGTRLTVV.

The chain's CDR3 is CASSLTGSGTEAFF. The CDR3 DNA follows: TGTGCCAGCAGCCTAACAGGGAGCGGCACTGAAGCTTTCTTT. The chain recombines TRBV3-1 (or the pseudogene TRBV3-2) with TRBJ1-1, with a tentative D call TRBD1 (6 bases). Per the germline V gene, CDR1 is LGHDT and CDR2 is YNNKEL (reference sequence). The V and J ends lost 4 bases and 4 bases respectively, with 13 bases between them. This CDR3 contains 14 residues.

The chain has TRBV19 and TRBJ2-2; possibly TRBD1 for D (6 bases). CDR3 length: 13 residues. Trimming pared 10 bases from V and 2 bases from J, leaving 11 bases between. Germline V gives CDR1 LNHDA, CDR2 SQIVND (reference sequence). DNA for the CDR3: TGTGCCACCGGGACAACCAACACCGGGGAGCTGTTTTTT. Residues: CATGTTNTGELFF.

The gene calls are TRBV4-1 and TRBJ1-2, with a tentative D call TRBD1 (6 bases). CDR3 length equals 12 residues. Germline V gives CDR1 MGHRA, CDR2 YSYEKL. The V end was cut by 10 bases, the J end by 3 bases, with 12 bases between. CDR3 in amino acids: CATSTGDYGYTF. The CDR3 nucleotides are TGCGCCACCTCGACAGGCGACTATGGCTACACCTTC.

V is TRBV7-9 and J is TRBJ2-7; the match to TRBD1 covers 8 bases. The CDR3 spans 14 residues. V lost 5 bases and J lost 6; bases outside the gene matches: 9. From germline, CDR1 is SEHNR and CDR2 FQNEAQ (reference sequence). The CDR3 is CASSPVDREIEQYF. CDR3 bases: TGTGCCAGCAGCCCCGTGGACAGGGAAATCGAGCAGTACTTC. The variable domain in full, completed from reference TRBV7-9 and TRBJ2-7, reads DTGVSQNPRHKITKRGQNVTFRCDPISEHNRLYWYRQTLGQGPEFLTYFQNEAQLEKSRLLSDRFSAERPKGSFSTLEIQRTEQGDSAMYLCASSPVDREIEQYFGPGTRLTVT.

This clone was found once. The CDR3 region is CASSRSGTGGLDEQYF. The DNA of the CDR3 is TGTGCCAGTAGTAGGAGCGGGACAGGGGGCTTGGACGAGCAGTACTTC. The chain is built from TRBV19 and TRBJ2-7; 12 bases match TRBD1. Germline V gene sequence: CDR1 LNHDA, CDR2 SQIVND (reference sequence). CDR3 length equals 16 residues. V trimming: 4 bases; J trimming: 5 bases; junction bases outside the gene matches: 9.

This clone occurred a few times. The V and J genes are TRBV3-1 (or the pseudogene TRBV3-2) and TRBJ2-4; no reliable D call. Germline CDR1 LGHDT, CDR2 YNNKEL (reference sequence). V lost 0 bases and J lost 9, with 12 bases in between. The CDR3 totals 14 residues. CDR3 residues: CASSQDRSIGIQYF. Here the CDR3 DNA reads TGTGCCAGCAGCCAAGATCGGTCAATTGGCATTCAGTACTTC.

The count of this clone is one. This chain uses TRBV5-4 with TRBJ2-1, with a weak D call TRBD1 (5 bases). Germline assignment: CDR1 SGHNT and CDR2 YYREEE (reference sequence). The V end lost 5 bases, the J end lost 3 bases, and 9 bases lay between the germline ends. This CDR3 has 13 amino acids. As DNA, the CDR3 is TGTGCCAGCAGTTTTAGGGGCTACAATGAGCAGTTCTTC. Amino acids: CASSFRGYNEQFF.

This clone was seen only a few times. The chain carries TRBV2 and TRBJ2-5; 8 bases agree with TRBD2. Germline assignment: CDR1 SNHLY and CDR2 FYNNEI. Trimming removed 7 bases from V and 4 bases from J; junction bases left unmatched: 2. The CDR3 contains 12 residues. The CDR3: CASKREIETQYF. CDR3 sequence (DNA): TGTGCCAGCAAGCGGGAGATAGAGACCCAGTACTTC. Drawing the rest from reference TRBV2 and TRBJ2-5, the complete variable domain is EPEVTQTPSHQVTQMGQEVILRCVPISNHLYFYWYRQILGQKVEFLVSFYNNEISEKSEIFDDQFSVERPDGSNFTLKIRSTKLEDSAMYFCASKREIETQYFGPGTRLLVL.

The CDR3 sequence is CASSVWTGTYEQYF. CDR3 nucleotide sequence: TGTGCCAGCAGCGTGTGGACAGGGACCTACGAGCAGTACTTC. The V call is TRBV7-6, the J call TRBJ2-7; TRBD1 matches 8 bases. In germline, CDR1 is SGHVS, CDR2 FNYEAQ. V shed 5 bases and J 2 bases; nucleotides not matched to a gene: 5. This CDR3 contains 14 residues.

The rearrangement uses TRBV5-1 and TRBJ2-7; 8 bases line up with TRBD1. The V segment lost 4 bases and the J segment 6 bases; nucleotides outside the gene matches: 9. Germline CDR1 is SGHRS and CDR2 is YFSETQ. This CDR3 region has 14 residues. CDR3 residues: CASSARQGSPEQYF. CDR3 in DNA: TGCGCCAGCAGCGCAAGACAGGGGAGCCCCGAGCAGTACTTC.

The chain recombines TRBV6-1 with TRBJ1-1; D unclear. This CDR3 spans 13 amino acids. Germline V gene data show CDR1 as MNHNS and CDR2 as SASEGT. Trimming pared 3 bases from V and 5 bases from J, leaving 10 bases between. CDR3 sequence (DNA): TGTGCCAGCAGTGACGAGGGTGTAACTGAAGCTTTCTTT. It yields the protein CASSDEGVTEAFF.

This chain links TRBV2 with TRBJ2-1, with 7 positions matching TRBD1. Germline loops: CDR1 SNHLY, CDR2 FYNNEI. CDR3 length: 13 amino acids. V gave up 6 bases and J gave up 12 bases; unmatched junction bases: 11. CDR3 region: CASRPTGLGPQFF. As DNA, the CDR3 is TGTGCCAGCAGGCCGACAGGGTTGGGCCCGCAGTTCTTC.

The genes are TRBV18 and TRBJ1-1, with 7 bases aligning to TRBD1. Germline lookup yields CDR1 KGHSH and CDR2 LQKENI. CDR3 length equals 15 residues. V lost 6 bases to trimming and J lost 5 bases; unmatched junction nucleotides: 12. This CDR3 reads CASSPAGGYGTEAFF. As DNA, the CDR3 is TGTGCCAGCTCTCCCGCAGGGGGGTACGGGACTGAAGCTTTCTTT.

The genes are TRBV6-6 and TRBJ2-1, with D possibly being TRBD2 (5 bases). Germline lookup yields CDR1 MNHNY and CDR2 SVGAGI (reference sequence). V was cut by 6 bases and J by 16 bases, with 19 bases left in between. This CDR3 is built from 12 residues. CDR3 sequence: CASRDEFGVHFF. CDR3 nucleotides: TGTGCCAGCAGAGATGAGTTCGGGGTTCACTTCTTC.

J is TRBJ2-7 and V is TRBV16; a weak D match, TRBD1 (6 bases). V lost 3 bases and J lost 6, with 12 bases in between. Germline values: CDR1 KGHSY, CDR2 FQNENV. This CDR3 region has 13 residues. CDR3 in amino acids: CASSQLQGGEQYF. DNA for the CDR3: TGTGCCAGCAGCCAGTTACAGGGCGGCGAGCAGTACTTC.

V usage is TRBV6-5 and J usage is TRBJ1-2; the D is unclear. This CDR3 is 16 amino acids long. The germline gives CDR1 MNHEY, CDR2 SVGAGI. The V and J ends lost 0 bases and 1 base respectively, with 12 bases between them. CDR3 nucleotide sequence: TGTGCCAGCAGTTACTCGTTGGAAGCGCTTAACTATGGCTACACCTTC. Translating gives CASSYSLEALNYGYTF.

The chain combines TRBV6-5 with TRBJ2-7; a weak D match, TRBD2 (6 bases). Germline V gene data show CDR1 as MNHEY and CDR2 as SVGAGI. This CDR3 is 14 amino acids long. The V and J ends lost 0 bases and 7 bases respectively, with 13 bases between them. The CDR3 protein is CASSYSGTLKEQYF. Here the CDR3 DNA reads TGTGCCAGCAGTTACTCTGGGACTCTTAAGGAGCAGTACTTC.

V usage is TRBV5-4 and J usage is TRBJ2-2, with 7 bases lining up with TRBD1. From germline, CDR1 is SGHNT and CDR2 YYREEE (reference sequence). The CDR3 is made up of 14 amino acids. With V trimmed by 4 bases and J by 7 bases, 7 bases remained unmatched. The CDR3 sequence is CASSGTGAGGELFF. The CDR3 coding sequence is TGTGCCAGCAGCGGCACAGGGGCGGGCGGGGAGCTGTTTTTT. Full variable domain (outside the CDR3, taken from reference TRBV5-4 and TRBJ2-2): ETGVTQSPTHLIKTRGQQVTLRCSSQSGHNTVSWYQQALGQGPQFIFQYYREEENGRGNFPPRFSGLQFPNYSSELNVNALELDDSALYLCASSGTGAGGELFFGEGSRLTVL.

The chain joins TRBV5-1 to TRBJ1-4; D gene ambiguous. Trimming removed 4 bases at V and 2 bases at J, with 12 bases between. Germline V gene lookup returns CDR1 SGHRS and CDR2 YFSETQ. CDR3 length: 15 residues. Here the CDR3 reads CASSLSLGTNEKLFF. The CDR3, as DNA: TGCGCCAGCAGCCTCAGCCTAGGCACTAATGAAAAACTGTTTTTT.

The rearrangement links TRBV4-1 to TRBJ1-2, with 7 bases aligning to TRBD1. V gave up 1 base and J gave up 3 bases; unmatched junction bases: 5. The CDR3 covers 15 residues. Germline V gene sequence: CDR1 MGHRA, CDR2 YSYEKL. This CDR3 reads CASSQVGGEDYGYTF. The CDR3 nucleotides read TGCGCCAGCAGCCAAGTAGGGGGCGAGGACTATGGCTACACCTTC.

For the CDR3, the DNA is TGTGCCAGCAGCGTGTCAGGGTCAGGCGAAAAACTGTTTTTT. Its protein is CASSVSGSGEKLFF. The chain is built from TRBV9 and TRBJ1-4, with D perhaps matching TRBD1 (5 bases). V lost 2 bases, J lost 8 bases, and 13 bases lay in between. CDR3 size: 14 residues. Germline CDR1 is SGDLS and CDR2 is YYNGEE.

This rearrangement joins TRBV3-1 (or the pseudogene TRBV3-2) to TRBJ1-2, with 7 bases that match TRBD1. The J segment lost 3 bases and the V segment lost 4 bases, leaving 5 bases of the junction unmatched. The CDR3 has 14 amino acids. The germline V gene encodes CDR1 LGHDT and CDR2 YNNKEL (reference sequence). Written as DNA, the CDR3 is TGTGCCAGCAGCCCACATACAGGGGACTATGGCTACACCTTC. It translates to CASSPHTGDYGYTF.

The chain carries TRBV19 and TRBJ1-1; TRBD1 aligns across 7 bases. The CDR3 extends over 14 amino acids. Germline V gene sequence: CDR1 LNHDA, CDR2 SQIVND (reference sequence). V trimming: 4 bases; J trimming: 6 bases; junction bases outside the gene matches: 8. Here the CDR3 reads CASSKKDRVPEAFF. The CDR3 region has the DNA TGTGCCAGTAGTAAAAAAGACAGGGTCCCTGAAGCTTTCTTT.